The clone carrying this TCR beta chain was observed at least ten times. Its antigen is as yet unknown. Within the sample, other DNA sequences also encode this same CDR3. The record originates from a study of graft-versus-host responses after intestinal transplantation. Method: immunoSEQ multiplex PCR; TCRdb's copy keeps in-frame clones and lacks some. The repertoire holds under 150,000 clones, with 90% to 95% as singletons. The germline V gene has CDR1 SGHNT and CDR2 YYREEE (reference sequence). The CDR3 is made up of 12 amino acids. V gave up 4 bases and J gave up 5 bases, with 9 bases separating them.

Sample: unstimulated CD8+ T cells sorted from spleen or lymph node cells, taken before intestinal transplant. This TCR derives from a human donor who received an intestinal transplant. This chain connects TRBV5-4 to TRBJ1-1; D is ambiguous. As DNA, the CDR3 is TGTGCCAGCAGCCTTCGGGGTACTGAAGCTTTCTTT. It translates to CASSLRGTEAFF.